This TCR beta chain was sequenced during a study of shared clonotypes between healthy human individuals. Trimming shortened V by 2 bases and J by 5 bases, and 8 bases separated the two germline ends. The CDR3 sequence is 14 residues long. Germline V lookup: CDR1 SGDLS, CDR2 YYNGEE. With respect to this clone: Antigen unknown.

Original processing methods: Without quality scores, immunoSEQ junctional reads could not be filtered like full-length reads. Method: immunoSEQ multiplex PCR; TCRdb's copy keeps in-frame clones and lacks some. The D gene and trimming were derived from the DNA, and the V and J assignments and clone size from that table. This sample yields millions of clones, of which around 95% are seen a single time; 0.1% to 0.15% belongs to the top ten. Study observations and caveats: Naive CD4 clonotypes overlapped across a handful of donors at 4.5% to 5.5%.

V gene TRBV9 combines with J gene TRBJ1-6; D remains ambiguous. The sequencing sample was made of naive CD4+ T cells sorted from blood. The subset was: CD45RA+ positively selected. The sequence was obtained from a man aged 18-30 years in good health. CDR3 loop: CASSVRADNSPLHF. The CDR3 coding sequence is TGTGCCAGCAGCGTCCGGGCAGATAATTCACCCCTCCACTTT.